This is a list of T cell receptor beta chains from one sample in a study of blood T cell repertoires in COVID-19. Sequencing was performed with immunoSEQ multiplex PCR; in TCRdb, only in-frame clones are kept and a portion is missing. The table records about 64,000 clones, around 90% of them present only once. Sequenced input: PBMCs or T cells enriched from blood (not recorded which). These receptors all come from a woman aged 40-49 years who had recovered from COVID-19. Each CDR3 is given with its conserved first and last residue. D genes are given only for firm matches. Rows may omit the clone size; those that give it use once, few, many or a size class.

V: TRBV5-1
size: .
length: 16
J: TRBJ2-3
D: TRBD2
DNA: TGCGCCAGCAGCCTAGGACTAGCGGGTGTTACAGATACGCAGTATTTT
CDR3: CASSLGLAGVTDTQYF

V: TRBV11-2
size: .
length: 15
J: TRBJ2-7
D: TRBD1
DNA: TGTGCCAGCAGCACGGACAGGGACTTCCGCCACGAGCAGTACTTC
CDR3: CASSTDRDFRHEQYF

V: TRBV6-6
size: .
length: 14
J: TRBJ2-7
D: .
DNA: TGTGCCAGCAGTTACGGTGGACAGACCTACGAGCAGTACTTC
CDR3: CASSYGGQTYEQYF

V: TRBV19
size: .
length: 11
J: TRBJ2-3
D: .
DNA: TGTGCCAGTAGAGGGGGAGATACGCAGTATTTT
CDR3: CASRGGDTQYF

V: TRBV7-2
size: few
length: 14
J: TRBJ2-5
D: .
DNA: TGTGCCAGCAGCTTGTATGGCCCTCAAGAGACCCAGTACTTC
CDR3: CASSLYGPQETQYF

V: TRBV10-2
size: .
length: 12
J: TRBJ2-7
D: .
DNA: TGCGCCAGCAGTTTTGGGCCGTACGAGCAGTACTTC
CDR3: CASSFGPYEQYF

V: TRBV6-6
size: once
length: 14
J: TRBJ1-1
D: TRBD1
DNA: TGTGCCAGCAGTGATCGACAGGGTGTCACTGAAGCTTTCTTT
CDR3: CASSDRQGVTEAFF

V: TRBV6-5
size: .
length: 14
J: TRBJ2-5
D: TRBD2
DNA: TGTGCCAGCACCATTCCTAGCGGACAAGAGACCCAGTACTTC
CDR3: CASTIPSGQETQYF

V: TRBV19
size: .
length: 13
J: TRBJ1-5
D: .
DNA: TGTGCCAGTACGGAACAGGTCCCGGGGCCCCAGCATTTT
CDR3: CASTEQVPGPQHF

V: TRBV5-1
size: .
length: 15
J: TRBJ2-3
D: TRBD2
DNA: TGCGCCAGCAGCTGGGGACTAGCGGGGGCCGATACGCAGTATTTT
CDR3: CASSWGLAGADTQYF

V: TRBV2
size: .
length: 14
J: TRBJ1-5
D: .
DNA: TGTGCCAGCAGTGAAGTCGAGGTTAGACAGCCCCAGCATTTT
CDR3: CASSEVEVRQPQHF

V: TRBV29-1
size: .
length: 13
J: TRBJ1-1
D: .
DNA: TGCAGCGTTGAAGACTGGCAGAACACTGAAGCTTTCTTT
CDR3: CSVEDWQNTEAFF

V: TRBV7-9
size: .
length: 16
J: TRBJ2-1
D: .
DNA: TGTGCCAGCAGCCCTCAGGCAGGGCGGCCCTACAATGAGCAGTTCTTC
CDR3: CASSPQAGRPYNEQFF

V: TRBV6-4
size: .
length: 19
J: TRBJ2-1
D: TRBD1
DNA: TGTGCCAGCAGGACACGGGACAGGGACTCCAGCCAGGCGTCCCCTGGGCAGTTCTTC
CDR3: CASRTRDRDSSQASPGQFF

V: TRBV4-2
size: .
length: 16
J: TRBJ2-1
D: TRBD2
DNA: TGTGCCAGCAGCCAAGAGTTGCGGGGGGGAACGAATGAGCAGTTCTTC
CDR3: CASSQELRGGTNEQFF

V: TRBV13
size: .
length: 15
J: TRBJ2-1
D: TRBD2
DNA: TGTGCCAGCAGCTTAGGTGCGGGGGGGCGCAATGAGCAGTTCTTC
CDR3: CASSLGAGGRNEQFF

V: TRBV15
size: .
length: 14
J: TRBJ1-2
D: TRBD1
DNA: TGTGCCACCAGCAGCCCGGGACAGGGACATAGCTACACCTTC
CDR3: CATSSPGQGHSYTF

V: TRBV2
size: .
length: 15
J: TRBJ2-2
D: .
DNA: TGTGCCAGCAGTGAAGCCGGACTAAACACCGGGGAGCTGTTTTTT
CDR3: CASSEAGLNTGELFF

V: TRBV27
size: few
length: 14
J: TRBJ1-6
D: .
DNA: TGTGCCAGCAGTCCCGGCAGGGCGAATTCACCCCTCCACTTT
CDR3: CASSPGRANSPLHF

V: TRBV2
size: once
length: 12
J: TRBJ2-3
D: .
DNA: TGTGCCAGCCAACTCGGGGCAGATACGCAGTATTTT
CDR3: CASQLGADTQYF

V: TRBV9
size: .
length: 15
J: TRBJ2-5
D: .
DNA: TGTGCCAGCAGCGTTTTCTCGGGTGGGCAAGAGACCCAGTACTTC
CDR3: CASSVFSGGQETQYF

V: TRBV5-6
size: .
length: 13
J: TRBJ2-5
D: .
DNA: TGTGCCAGCAGCTTCGGGAGTCCCGAGGGCCAGTACTTC
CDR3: CASSFGSPEGQYF

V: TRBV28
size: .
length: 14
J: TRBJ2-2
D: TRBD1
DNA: TGTGCCAGCAGACCAGGGGGCACGACCGGGGAGCTGTTTTTT
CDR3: CASRPGGTTGELFF

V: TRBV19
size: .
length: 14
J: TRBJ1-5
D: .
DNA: TGTGCCAGTAATCAGAGGGGGGGCCATCAGCCCCAGCATTTT
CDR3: CASNQRGGHQPQHF

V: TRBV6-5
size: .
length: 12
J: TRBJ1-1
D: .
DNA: TGTGCCAGCAGCGTACAGGGTCTGCGCGCTTTCTTT
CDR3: CASSVQGLRAFF

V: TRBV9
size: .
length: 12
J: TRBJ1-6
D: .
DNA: TGTGCCAGCAGCGCCAGGGATTCACCCCTCCACTTT
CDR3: CASSARDSPLHF

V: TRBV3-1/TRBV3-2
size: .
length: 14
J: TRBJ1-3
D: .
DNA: TGTGCCAGCAGCCTCCTAGCACCTGGAAACACCATATATTTT
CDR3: CASSLLAPGNTIYF

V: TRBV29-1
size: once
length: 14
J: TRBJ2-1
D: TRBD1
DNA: TGCAGCGTTGGACCGGGACAGGGTTGGGATGAGCAGTTCTTC
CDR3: CSVGPGQGWDEQFF

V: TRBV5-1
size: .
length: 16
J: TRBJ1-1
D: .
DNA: TGCGCCAGCAGCTGGGCCCGCTCGACAGTTAACACTGAAGCTTTCTTT
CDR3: CASSWARSTVNTEAFF

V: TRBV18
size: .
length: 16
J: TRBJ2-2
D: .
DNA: TGTGCCAGCTCACCGAAGACAGGCTCGAACACCGGGGAGCTGTTTTTT
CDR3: CASSPKTGSNTGELFF

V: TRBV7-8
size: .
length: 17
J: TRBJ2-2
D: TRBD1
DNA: TGTGCCAGCAGCAGGGACAGGCGGAACGCGAACACCGGGGAGCTGTTTTTT
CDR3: CASSRDRRNANTGELFF

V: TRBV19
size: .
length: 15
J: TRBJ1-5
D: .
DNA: TGTGCCAGTATGGTCGCGGGCAGCACTTTTTCGCCCCAGCATTTT
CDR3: CASMVAGSTFSPQHF

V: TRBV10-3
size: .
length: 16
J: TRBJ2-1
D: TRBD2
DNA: TGTGCCATCAGTAGCTATAGCGGGGGGTCTTACAATGAGCAGTTCTTC
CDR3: CAISSYSGGSYNEQFF

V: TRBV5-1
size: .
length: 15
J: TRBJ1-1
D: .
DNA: TGCGCCAGCAGCTTGGAACAGCAGGGGAACACTGAAGCTTTCTTT
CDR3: CASSLEQQGNTEAFF

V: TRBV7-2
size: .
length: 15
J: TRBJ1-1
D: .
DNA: TGTGCCAGCAGCTTAGTTCAGGGCATTGGCACTGAAGCTTTCTTT
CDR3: CASSLVQGIGTEAFF

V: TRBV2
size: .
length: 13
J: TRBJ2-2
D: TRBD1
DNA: TGTGCTGACAGGGAACAGGTCCCCGGGGAGCTGTTTTTT
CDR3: CADREQVPGELFF

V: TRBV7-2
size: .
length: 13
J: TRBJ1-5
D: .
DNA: TGTGCCAGCAGCTTACCAGGGATGCAGCCCCAGCATTTT
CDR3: CASSLPGMQPQHF

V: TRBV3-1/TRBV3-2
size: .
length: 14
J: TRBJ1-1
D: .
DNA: TGTGCCAGCAGCCAAGGGGGCCTGAACACTGAAGCTTTCTTT
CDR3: CASSQGGLNTEAFF

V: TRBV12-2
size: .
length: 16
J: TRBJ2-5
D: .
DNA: TGTGCAAGTCGCTTAGGCACCGGACAGGAGGGAGAGACCCAGTACTTC
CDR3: CASRLGTGQEGETQYF

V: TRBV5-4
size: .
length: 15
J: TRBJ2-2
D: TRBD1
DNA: TGTGCCAGCAACAGAGACAGGGGTGGTTCCGGGGAGCTGTTTTTT
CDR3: CASNRDRGGSGELFF

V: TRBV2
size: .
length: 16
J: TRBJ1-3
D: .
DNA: TGTGCCAGCAGTAGCTCTCAGGCACGCTCTGGAAACACCATATATTTT
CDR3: CASSSSQARSGNTIYF

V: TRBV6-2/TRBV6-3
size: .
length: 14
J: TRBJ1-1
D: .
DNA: TGTGCCAGCAGTTGGCAGGGGATGAACACTGAAGCTTTCTTT
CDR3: CASSWQGMNTEAFF

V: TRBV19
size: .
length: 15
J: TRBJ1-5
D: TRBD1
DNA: TGTGCCAGTAGTGGTTGGACAGGGAGAAATCAGCCCCAGCATTTT
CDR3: CASSGWTGRNQPQHF

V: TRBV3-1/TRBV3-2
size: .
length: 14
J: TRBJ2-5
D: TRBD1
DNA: TGTGCCAGCAGCCAATGGGGACAGCAAGAGACCCAGTACTTC
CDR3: CASSQWGQQETQYF

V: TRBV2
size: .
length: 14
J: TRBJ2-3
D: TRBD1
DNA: TGTGCCAGCGTAATGGACAGGGGGAGGGATACGCAGTATTTT
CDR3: CASVMDRGRDTQYF

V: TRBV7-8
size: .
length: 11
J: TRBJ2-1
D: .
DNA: TGTGCCAGCAGCTTACGGTACGAGCAGTTCTTC
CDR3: CASSLRYEQFF

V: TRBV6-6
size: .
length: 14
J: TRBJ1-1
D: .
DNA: TGTGCCAGCAGTCCTACTCGGGGTTCGGCTGAAGCTTTCTTT
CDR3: CASSPTRGSAEAFF

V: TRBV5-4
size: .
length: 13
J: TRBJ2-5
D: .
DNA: TGTGCCAGCAGCGCAACCCAGGGTTTGACCCAGTACTTC
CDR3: CASSATQGLTQYF

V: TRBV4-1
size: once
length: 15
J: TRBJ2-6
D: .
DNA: TGCGCCAGCAGCCGGGTGGTTAGCGGGGCCAACGTCCTGACTTTC
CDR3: CASSRVVSGANVLTF

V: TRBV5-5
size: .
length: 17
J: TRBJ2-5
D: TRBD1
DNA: TGTGCCAGCAGCTTGCTTACCTCGACAGGGGGGCGGGAGACCCAGTACTTC
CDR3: CASSLLTSTGGRETQYF

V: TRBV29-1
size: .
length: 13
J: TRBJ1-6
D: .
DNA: TGCAGCGCCCAGCCGGGACAATTAATGGCCCTCCACTTT
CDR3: CSAQPGQLMALHF

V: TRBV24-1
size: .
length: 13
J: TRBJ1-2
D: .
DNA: TGTGCCACCGGTGCCACGGGGTATTCTGGCTACACCTTC
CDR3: CATGATGYSGYTF